These T cell receptor beta chains were read from a single sample in a study of read filtering for tumor transcriptome and immune sequencing. TCRdb called the reads again in MiXCR, with one record for every CDR3 protein. The top ten clones hold about 14% of a sample with roughly 56,000 distinct CDR3 sequences, under 20% of them seen once. What was sequenced was a population of CD138-negative cells sorted from bone marrow. Receptor source: a donor aged 40 or older with multiple myeloma. Both conserved end residues are part of each CDR3. D genes are given only for firm matches. Not every row has a clone size; where given, it reads once, few, many or a size class.

DNA: TGTGCCGGCAGTTTATTGACAGGGGGCGAGGAAAAACTGTCTTTT
CDR3: CAGSLLTGGEEKLSF
J: TRBJ1-4
length: 15
D: TRBD1
size: .
V: TRBV27

DNA: TGCGCCAGCAGCTTGGCCGGGGAAAGAGGGGAAAAACTGTTTTTT
CDR3: CASSLAGERGEKLFF
J: TRBJ1-4
length: 15
D: .
size: many
V: TRBV5-1

DNA: TGTGCCAGCAGTTCAGCGGGTATCTCCTACAATGAGCAGTTCTTC
CDR3: CASSSAGISYNEQFF
J: TRBJ2-1
length: 15
D: .
size: many
V: TRBV6-2/TRBV6-3

DNA: TGTGCCAGCAGCGCTGTTGTGACCGGGGAGCTGTTTTTT
CDR3: CASSAVVTGELFF
J: TRBJ2-2
length: 13
D: .
size: many
V: TRBV14

DNA: TGCGCCAGCAGCCAAGAGAGGACAGGGGTGTATGCGCAGTATTTT
CDR3: CASSQERTGVYAQYF
J: TRBJ2-3
length: 15
D: TRBD1
size: .
V: TRBV4-1

DNA: TGTGCCAGCGCGACAGGGGGGCGCACAGATACGCAGTATTTT
CDR3: CASATGGRTDTQYF
J: TRBJ2-3
length: 14
D: TRBD1
size: many
V: TRBV28

DNA: TGTGCCAGCAGCTTCCGGGACAGGGCCCACGAGCAGTACTTC
CDR3: CASSFRDRAHEQYF
J: TRBJ2-7
length: 14
D: TRBD1
size: many
V: TRBV11-2

DNA: TGTGCCAGCAGCCAAGACAATAGCGGGGCTTCCTACGAGCAGTACTTC
CDR3: CASSQDNSGASYEQYF
J: TRBJ2-7
length: 16
D: TRBD2
size: many
V: TRBV4-2

DNA: TGTGCCAGCAGCTTAGCCCCCCAAGGTCCTGAAGCTTTCTTT
CDR3: CASSLAPQGPEAFF
J: TRBJ1-1
length: 14
D: .
size: many
V: TRBV7-6

DNA: TGTGCCAGCTCCACCAGTGCCCAGTTCGCTGGAAACACCATATATTTT
CDR3: CASSTSAQFAGNTIYF
J: TRBJ1-3
length: 16
D: .
size: few
V: TRBV6-1

DNA: TGCGCCACCAGTTCCGGGATTGGAAAGAATGAGCTGTTCTTC
CDR3: CATSSGIGKNELFF
J: TRBJ2-1
length: 14
D: .
size: .
V: TRBV24-1

DNA: TGCGCCAGCAGCTTGGCCCCACAGGGGAGCACCGGGGAGCTGTTTTTT
CDR3: CASSLAPQGSTGELFF
J: TRBJ2-2
length: 16
D: TRBD1
size: many
V: TRBV5-1

DNA: TGCGCCAGCGGCCTCACCGGGACTAGCGTTTCGGATACGCAGTATTTT
CDR3: CASGLTGTSVSDTQYF
J: TRBJ2-3
length: 16
D: TRBD2
size: many
V: TRBV23-1

DNA: TGTGCCAGCAGCATCACGGACCTAGCGGCCCAGTACTTC
CDR3: CASSITDLAAQYF
J: TRBJ2-5
length: 13
D: TRBD2
size: many
V: TRBV7-3

DNA: TGCAGTGCTACCCCCCCACAGGGGGCGGTCCAGCCCCAGCATTTT
CDR3: CSATPPQGAVQPQHF
J: TRBJ1-5
length: 15
D: TRBD1
size: few
V: TRBV20-1

DNA: TGTGCCAGCAGCAAAGTTGACAGGAACACAGATACGCAGTATTTT
CDR3: CASSKVDRNTDTQYF
J: TRBJ2-3
length: 15
D: .
size: many
V: TRBV21-1

DNA: TGCAGTGCTAGAGCCCCAAACCGTCAAGAGACCCAGTACTTC
CDR3: CSARAPNRQETQYF
J: TRBJ2-5
length: 14
D: .
size: few
V: TRBV20-1

DNA: TGTGCCATCAGTGCGGCCAATGAGCAGTTCTTC
CDR3: CAISAANEQFF
J: TRBJ2-1
length: 11
D: .
size: many
V: TRBV10-3

DNA: TGTGCCAGCAGTGAGACTAGCGGCCTCCCAACCCAGTACTTC
CDR3: CASSETSGLPTQYF
J: TRBJ2-5
length: 14
D: TRBD2
size: many
V: TRBV6-2/TRBV6-3

DNA: TGCAGCGTTGGCTCCGGGACAGGGAGGGCTGAAGCTTTCTTT
CDR3: CSVGSGTGRAEAFF
J: TRBJ1-1
length: 14
D: TRBD1
size: many
V: TRBV29-1

DNA: TGTGCCAGCACCCCCGGGCCACACGCAGATACGCAGTATTTT
CDR3: CASTPGPHADTQYF
J: TRBJ2-3
length: 14
D: .
size: large
V: TRBV6-6

DNA: TGTGCCAGCAGTCCTCACTACGAGCAGTACTTC
CDR3: CASSPHYEQYF
J: TRBJ2-7
length: 11
D: .
size: many
V: TRBV25-1

DNA: TGTGCCAGCAGCTTAGACGGTAGCGTACAAGAGACCCAGTACTTC
CDR3: CASSLDGSVQETQYF
J: TRBJ2-5
length: 15
D: .
size: .
V: TRBV11-1

DNA: TGCAGTGCTAGGCAGGGCGCCGGGGAGCTGTTTTTT
CDR3: CSARQGAGELFF
J: TRBJ2-2
length: 12
D: .
size: many
V: TRBV20-1

DNA: TGCGCCAGCAGCGCCCGATCGTCTAGCGGGAGCAATGAGCAGTTCTTC
CDR3: CASSARSSSGSNEQFF
J: TRBJ2-1
length: 16
D: TRBD2
size: medium-sized
V: TRBV4-1

DNA: TGTGCCTGGAGTGTCCGGACAGGAGGTAGCAATCAGCCCCAGCATTTT
CDR3: CAWSVRTGGSNQPQHF
J: TRBJ1-5
length: 16
D: TRBD1
size: many
V: TRBV30

DNA: TGCAGTGCCTCCGGTGGTACCAGCAACACTGAAGCTTACTTT
CDR3: CSASGGTSNTEAYF
J: TRBJ1-1
length: 14
D: .
size: .
V: TRBV20-1

DNA: TGCAGTGCTCTCACGAGTAGGTCCCTCTCCTACGAGCAGTACTTC
CDR3: CSALTSRSLSYEQYF
J: TRBJ2-7
length: 15
D: .
size: many
V: TRBV20-1

DNA: TGTGCCAGCAGCCCCTACCACGGGACAGGGTTAAAAGAGACCCAGTACTTC
CDR3: CASSPYHGTGLKETQYF
J: TRBJ2-5
length: 17
D: TRBD1
size: .
V: TRBV11-2

DNA: TGCAGTGCTACACGTAGGGGGGATGAGCAGTTCTTC
CDR3: CSATRRGDEQFF
J: TRBJ2-1
length: 12
D: .
size: many
V: TRBV20-1

DNA: TGTGCCAGCGATGTCAGCGGGGGAACAGATACGCAGTATTTT
CDR3: CASDVSGGTDTQYF
J: TRBJ2-3
length: 14
D: TRBD2
size: few
V: TRBV28

DNA: TGTGCCAGCAGCTTGGTAGGACAGCCCCAGCATTTT
CDR3: CASSLVGQPQHF
J: TRBJ1-5
length: 12
D: .
size: .
V: TRBV7-9

DNA: TGCGCCAGCAGCCCAAGGACTGGCGCTGGGGCCAACGTCCTGACTTTC
CDR3: CASSPRTGAGANVLTF
J: TRBJ2-6
length: 16
D: .
size: many
V: TRBV5-1

DNA: TGTGCCAGCAGCTTAGACACCGGGTCAGGAAATCAGCCCCAGCATTTT
CDR3: CASSLDTGSGNQPQHF
J: TRBJ1-5
length: 16
D: .
size: .
V: TRBV5-8

DNA: TGTGCCATCAGTGAGTCGACCTTGCGGGGGATCACCGGGGAGCTGTTTTTT
CDR3: CAISESTLRGITGELFF
J: TRBJ2-2
length: 17
D: TRBD2
size: .
V: TRBV10-3

DNA: TGTGCCAGCAGTTTGATTAAAGAGTCTCTTGAAGCTTTCTTT
CDR3: CASSLIKESLEAFF
J: TRBJ1-1
length: 14
D: .
size: many
V: TRBV12-3/TRBV12-4

DNA: TGCAGCGTTGCTAGGTACAATGAGCAGTTCTTC
CDR3: CSVARYNEQFF
J: TRBJ2-1
length: 11
D: .
size: many
V: TRBV29-1

DNA: TGTGCCAGCAGCGTAGATGAGCGGGGGTACAATGAGCAGTTCTTC
CDR3: CASSVDERGYNEQFF
J: TRBJ2-1
length: 15
D: TRBD2
size: many
V: TRBV9

DNA: TGCAGTGCTAGCGGGACTAGCGGGAGTAGCACAGATACGCAGTATTTT
CDR3: CSASGTSGSSTDTQYF
J: TRBJ2-3
length: 16
D: TRBD2
size: .
V: TRBV20-1

DNA: TGTGCCACCAGTGAAGGGACACATTATAGCAATCAGCCCCAGCATTTT
CDR3: CATSEGTHYSNQPQHF
J: TRBJ1-5
length: 16
D: .
size: .
V: TRBV24-1

DNA: TGTGCCAGCAGTTCTCCCCGGGGGGGAATTCAGAAAATAGGCAATCAGCCCCAGCATTTT
CDR3: CASSSPRGGIQKIGNQPQHF
J: TRBJ1-5
length: 20
D: .
size: .
V: TRBV28

DNA: TGTGCCACCAAAATGCACGGGGCTGGCGGCGGAGATACGCAGTATTTT
CDR3: CATKMHGAGGGDTQYF
J: TRBJ2-3
length: 16
D: .
size: many
V: TRBV12-3/TRBV12-4

DNA: TGCGCCACCAAGAGAGCAGACGGTGACTACGAGCAGTACTTC
CDR3: CATKRADGDYEQYF
J: TRBJ2-7
length: 14
D: .
size: many
V: TRBV10-2

DNA: TGTGCCAGCAGAAATCCAAACACCGGGGAGCTGTTTTTT
CDR3: CASRNPNTGELFF
J: TRBJ2-2
length: 13
D: .
size: many
V: TRBV6-9

DNA: TGTGCCAGCAGTTTGCAGAATAGCAATCAGCCCCAGCATTTT
CDR3: CASSLQNSNQPQHF
J: TRBJ1-5
length: 14
D: .
size: many
V: TRBV12-3/TRBV12-4

DNA: TGTGCCAGCAGTTCAAGACAGGGCCCCGCGAACACCGGGGAGCTGTTTTTT
CDR3: CASSSRQGPANTGELFF
J: TRBJ2-2
length: 17
D: TRBD1
size: few
V: TRBV6-5

DNA: TGTGCCAGCAGTTTGGAGGACAGCTACAATCAGCCCCAGCGTTTT
CDR3: CASSLEDSYNQPQRF
J: TRBJ1-5
length: 15
D: .
size: .
V: TRBV12-3/TRBV12-4

DNA: TGCAGCGTTGAGGGGGCGACCTCAGATACGCAGTATTTT
CDR3: CSVEGATSDTQYF
J: TRBJ2-3
length: 13
D: .
size: .
V: TRBV29-1

DNA: TGTGCCAGCAGTTTAGGGGGCGGAGGGTATGGCTACACCTTC
CDR3: CASSLGGGGYGYTF
J: TRBJ1-2
length: 14
D: .
size: many
V: TRBV12-3/TRBV12-4

DNA: TGTGCCAGCAGTCTACAGAGGGAGGGCTACACCTTC
CDR3: CASSLQREGYTF
J: TRBJ1-2
length: 12
D: .
size: .
V: TRBV2

DNA: TGTGCCAGCAGCTCGAATACCGGACAGGGGGCCGGGGAGCTGTTTTTT
CDR3: CASSSNTGQGAGELFF
J: TRBJ2-2
length: 16
D: TRBD1
size: many
V: TRBV7-3

DNA: TGTGCCAGCACGCAACCCCAGAGCCAGAGCAATCAGCCCCAGCATTTT
CDR3: CASTQPQSQSNQPQHF
J: TRBJ1-5
length: 16
D: .
size: many
V: TRBV5-6